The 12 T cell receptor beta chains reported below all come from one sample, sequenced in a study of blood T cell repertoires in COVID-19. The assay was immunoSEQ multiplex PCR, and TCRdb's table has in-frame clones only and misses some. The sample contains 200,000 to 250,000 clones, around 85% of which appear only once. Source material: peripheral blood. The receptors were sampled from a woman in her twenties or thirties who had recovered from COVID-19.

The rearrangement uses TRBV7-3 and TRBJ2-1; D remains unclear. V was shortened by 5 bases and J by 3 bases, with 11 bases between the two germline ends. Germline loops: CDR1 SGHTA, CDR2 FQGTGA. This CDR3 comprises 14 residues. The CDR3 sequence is CASSKSGVYNEQFF. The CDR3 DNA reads TGTGCCAGCAGCAAGTCCGGAGTCTACAATGAGCAGTTCTTC.

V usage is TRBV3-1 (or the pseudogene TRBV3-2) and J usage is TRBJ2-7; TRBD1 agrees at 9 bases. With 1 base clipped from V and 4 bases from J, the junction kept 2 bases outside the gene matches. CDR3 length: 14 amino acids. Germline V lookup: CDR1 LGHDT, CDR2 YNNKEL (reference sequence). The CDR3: CASSQGTGAYEQYF. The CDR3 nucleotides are TGTGCCAGCAGCCAAGGGACAGGGGCGTACGAGCAGTACTTC.

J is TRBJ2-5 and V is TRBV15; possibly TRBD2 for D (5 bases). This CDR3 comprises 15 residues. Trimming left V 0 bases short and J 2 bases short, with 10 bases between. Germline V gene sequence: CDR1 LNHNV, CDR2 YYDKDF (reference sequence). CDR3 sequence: CATSRESSGQETQYF. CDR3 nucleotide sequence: TGTGCCACCAGCAGAGAGTCGTCGGGACAAGAGACCCAGTACTTC.

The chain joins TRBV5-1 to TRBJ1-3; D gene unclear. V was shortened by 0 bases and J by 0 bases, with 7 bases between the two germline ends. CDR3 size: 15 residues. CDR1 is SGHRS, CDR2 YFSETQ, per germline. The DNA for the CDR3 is TGCGCCAGCAGCTTGGACGGAGGCTCTGGAAACACCATATATTTT. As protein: CASSLDGGSGNTIYF.

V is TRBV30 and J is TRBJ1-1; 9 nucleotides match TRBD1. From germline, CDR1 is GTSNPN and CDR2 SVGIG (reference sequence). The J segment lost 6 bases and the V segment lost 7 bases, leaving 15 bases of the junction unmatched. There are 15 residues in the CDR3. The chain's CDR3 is CASYGRGQGRAEAFF. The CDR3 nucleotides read TGTGCCTCCTACGGTCGCGGACAGGGGAGGGCTGAAGCTTTCTTT. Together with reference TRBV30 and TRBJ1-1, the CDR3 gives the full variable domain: SQTIHQWPATLVQPVGSPLSLECTVEGTSNPNLYWYRQAAGRGLQLLFYSVGIGQISSEVPQNLSASRPQDRQFILSSKKLLLSDSGFYLCASYGRGQGRAEAFFGQGTRLTVV.

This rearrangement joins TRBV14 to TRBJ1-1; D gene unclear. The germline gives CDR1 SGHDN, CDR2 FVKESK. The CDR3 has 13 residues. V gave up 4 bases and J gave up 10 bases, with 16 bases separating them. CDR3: CASSLGVGAGAFF. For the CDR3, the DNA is TGTGCCAGCAGCCTCGGGGTTGGAGCGGGAGCTTTCTTT.

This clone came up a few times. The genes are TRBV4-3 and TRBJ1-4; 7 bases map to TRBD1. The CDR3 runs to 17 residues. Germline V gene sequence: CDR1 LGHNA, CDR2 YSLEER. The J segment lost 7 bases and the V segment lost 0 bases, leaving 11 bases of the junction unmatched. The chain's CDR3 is CASSQEWDSSSSEKLFF. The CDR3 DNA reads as TGCGCCAGCAGCCAAGAATGGGACAGTTCCTCAAGTGAAAAACTGTTTTTT.

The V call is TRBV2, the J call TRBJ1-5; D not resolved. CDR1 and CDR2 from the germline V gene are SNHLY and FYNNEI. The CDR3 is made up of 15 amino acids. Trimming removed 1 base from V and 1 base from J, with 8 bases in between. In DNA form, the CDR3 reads TGTGCCAGCAGTGAAGGGCGGCCCAGCAATCAGCCCCAGCATTTT. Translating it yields CASSEGRPSNQPQHF.

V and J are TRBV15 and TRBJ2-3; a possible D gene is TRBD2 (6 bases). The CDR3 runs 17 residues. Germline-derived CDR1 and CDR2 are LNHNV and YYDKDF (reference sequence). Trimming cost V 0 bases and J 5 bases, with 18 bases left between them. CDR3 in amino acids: CATSRDLGQGGKDTQYF. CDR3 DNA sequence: TGTGCCACCAGCAGAGATCTGGGGCAGGGAGGAAAAGATACGCAGTATTTT.

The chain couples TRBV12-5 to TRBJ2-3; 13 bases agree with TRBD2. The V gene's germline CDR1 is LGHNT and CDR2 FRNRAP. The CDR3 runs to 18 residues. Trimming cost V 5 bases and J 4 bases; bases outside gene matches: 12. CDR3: CASGPLTLAGGPSDTQYF. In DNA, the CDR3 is TGTGCTAGTGGTCCGCTAACACTAGCGGGGGGGCCATCAGATACGCAGTATTTT.

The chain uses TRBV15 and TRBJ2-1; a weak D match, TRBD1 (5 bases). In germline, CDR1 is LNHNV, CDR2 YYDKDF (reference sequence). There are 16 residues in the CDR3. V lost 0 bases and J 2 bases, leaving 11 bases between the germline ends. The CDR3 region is CATSRDRTQTYNEQFF. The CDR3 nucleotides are TGTGCCACCAGCAGAGATCGGACACAAACCTACAATGAGCAGTTCTTC.

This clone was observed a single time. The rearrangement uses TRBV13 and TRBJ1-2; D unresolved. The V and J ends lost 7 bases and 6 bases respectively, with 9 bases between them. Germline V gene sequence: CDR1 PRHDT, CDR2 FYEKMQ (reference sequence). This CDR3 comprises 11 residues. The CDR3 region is CASTYGDGYTF. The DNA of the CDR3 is TGTGCCAGCACCTACGGGGATGGCTACACCTTC. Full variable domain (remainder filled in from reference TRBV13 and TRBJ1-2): AAGVIQSPRHLIKEKRETATLKCYPIPRHDTVYWYQQGPGQDPQFLISFYEKMQSDKGSIPDRFSAQQFSDYHSELNMSSLELGDSALYFCASTYGDGYTFGSGTRLTVV.